What follows describes a single T cell receptor (beta chain). Its antigen is as yet unknown. With a J-beta primer mix and a sample-barcoded 5' primer, a second PCR ran about 7 to 11 cycles. Each CDR3 protein gets one entry after TCRdb re-called the 5' RACE reads with MiXCR. Of around 500,000 distinct CDR3 sequences listed, less than 60% are singletons. V trimming: 6 bases; J trimming: 7 bases; junction bases outside the gene matches: 6. Germline CDR1 and CDR2: SEHNR and FQNEAQ (reference sequence). This CDR3 has 13 amino acids. This sample is drawn from a study of blood T cells in healthy people across ages. Broader study findings: It was found that TCR beta diversity correlated strongly with the percentage of naive T cells.

The V gene is TRBV7-9, the J gene TRBJ1-5, with TRBD1 identical over 7 bases. This TCR came from a man at least 80 years old in good health. The sample taken for sequencing was blood. The CDR3 sequence is CASSLTGYQPQHF. The CDR3 coding sequence is TGTGCCAGCAGTTTGACAGGGTACCAGCCCCAGCATTTT. The entire variable domain, with the rest obtained from reference TRBV7-9 and TRBJ1-5, is as follows: DTGVSQNPRHKITKRGQNVTFRCDPISEHNRLYWYRQTLGQGPEFLTYFQNEAQLEKSRLLSDRFSAERPKGSFSTLEIQRTEQGDSAMYLCASSLTGYQPQHFGDGTRLSIL.